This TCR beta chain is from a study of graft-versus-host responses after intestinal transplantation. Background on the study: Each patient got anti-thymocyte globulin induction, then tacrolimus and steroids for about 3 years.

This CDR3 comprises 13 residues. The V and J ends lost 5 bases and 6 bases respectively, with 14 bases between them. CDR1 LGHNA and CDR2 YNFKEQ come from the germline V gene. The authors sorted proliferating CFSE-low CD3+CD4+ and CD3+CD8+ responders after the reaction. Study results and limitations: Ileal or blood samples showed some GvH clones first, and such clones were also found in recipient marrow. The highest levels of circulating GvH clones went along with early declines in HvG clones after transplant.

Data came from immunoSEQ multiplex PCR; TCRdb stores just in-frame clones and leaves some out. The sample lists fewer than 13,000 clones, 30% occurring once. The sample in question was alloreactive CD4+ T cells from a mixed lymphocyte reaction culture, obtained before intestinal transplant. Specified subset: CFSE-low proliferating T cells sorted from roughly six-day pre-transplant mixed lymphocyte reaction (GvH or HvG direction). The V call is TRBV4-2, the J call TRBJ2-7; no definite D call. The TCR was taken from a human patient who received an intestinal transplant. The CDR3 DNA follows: TGTGCCAGCAGCTGGCCCGGTAAGCGCGAGCAGTACTTC. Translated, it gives CASSWPGKREQYF.